Shown below are 20 T cell receptor beta chains from a single sample sequenced in a study of blood T cell repertoires in COVID-19. The assay was immunoSEQ multiplex PCR, and TCRdb's table has in-frame clones only and misses some. Of approximately 240,000 clones listed, about 80% are singletons. The sequenced sample was peripheral blood. The origin of the receptors is a woman aged 55-69 years with acute or convalescent COVID-19.

The V gene is TRBV19, the J gene TRBJ1-1, with D tentatively TRBD1 (5 bases). The length of the CDR3 is 16 residues. V was shortened by 6 bases and J by 0 bases, with 17 bases between the two germline ends. CDR1 and CDR2 (germline): LNHDA, SQIVND (reference sequence). The CDR3, as DNA: TGTGCCAGTAGACGCGGTAGGGGCTTTGTGAACACTGAAGCTTTCTTT. Its translation: CASRRGRGFVNTEAFF.

CDR3 in DNA: TGTGCCTGGGGGACTAGCAATGAGCAGTTCTTC. It yields the protein CAWGTSNEQFF. The rearrangement joins TRBV30 to TRBJ2-1; 8 nucleotides line up with TRBD2. The CDR3 extends over 11 amino acids. The V gene end was trimmed by 5 bases and the J gene end by 6 bases; junction bases not matched to a gene: 0. Looked up from germline, CDR1 is GTSNPN and CDR2 is SVGIG (reference sequence).

The rearrangement uses TRBV4-2 and TRBJ2-1, with D possibly matching TRBD1 (6 bases). Trimming shortened V by 4 bases and J by 7 bases, and 11 bases separated the two germline ends. This CDR3 has 13 residues. CDR1 is LGHNA and CDR2 is YNFKEQ in the germline V gene. The CDR3 spells CASSRGQRNEQFF. The DNA of the CDR3 is TGTGCCAGCAGCCGAGGACAGCGAAATGAGCAGTTCTTC.

This rearrangement joins TRBV15 to TRBJ1-2, with a possible D match to TRBD1 (5 bases). Germline CDR1 reads LNHNV; CDR2 reads YYDKDF (reference sequence). The CDR3 contains 15 residues. V lost 0 bases, J lost 4 bases, and 12 bases lay in between. The CDR3 DNA is TGTGCCACCAGCAGAGATCCTGGGGCCCTCTATGGCTACACCTTC. This encodes CATSRDPGALYGYTF.

The chain has TRBV7-2 and TRBJ2-7, with 9 bases identical to TRBD2. Trimming took 7 bases from V and 12 from J; bases not matched to a gene: 13. This CDR3 spans 13 amino acids. Germline CDR1 SGHTA, CDR2 FQGNSA. In nucleotides, the CDR3 is TGTGCCAGCACCTCATTTGCGGGGGGGCCCCCGTACTTC. Translation gives CASTSFAGGPPYF.

This chain links TRBV7-8 with TRBJ2-5; weak D call: TRBD2 (5 bases). Germline V CDR1 and CDR2: SGHVS, FQNEAQ. The CDR3 totals 13 residues. V lost 2 bases, J lost 5 bases, and 9 bases lay in between. CDR3 nucleotides: TGTGCCAGCAGCTTACAGCGGCTGGAGACCCAGTACTTC. Its translation is CASSLQRLETQYF.

The J gene is TRBJ1-4, the V gene TRBV7-3; D is undetermined. The germline gives CDR1 SGHTA, CDR2 FQGTGA. The CDR3 totals 14 residues. Trimming took off 5 bases at V and 7 bases at J, with 14 bases between the two ends. CDR3 DNA: TGTGCCAGCAGCCTACACCTAGGCAGTGAAAAACTGTTTTTT. Residues: CASSLHLGSEKLFF.

The genes are TRBV7-2 and TRBJ1-2, with TRBD1 identical over 8 bases. CDR3 size: 15 residues. The junction had 5 bases not matched to a gene; V was cut back by 1 base and J by 4 bases. Germline V gene sequence: CDR1 SGHTA, CDR2 FQGNSA. The CDR3 loop reads CASSLDQGASYGYTF. Written as DNA, the CDR3 is TGTGCCAGCAGCTTAGATCAGGGGGCCAGCTATGGCTACACCTTC.

J is TRBJ1-5 and V is TRBV7-8; 8 bases are shared with TRBD1. The CDR3 totals 17 residues. The J segment lost 1 base and the V segment lost 3 bases, leaving 8 bases of the junction unmatched. Germline lookup yields CDR1 SGHVS and CDR2 FQNEAQ. CDR3 coding DNA: TGTGCCAGCAGCTTGGGGCCGCAGGGGGCAAGCAATCAGCCCCAGCATTTT. Translated: CASSLGPQGASNQPQHF.

The rearrangement uses TRBV15 and TRBJ1-6; D is uncertain. The V end was cut by 0 bases, the J end by 10 bases, with 16 bases between. Germline lookup yields CDR1 LNHNV and CDR2 YYDKDF (reference sequence). The CDR3 length is 16 residues. CDR3: CATSRERRLVGSPLHF. CDR3 nucleotide sequence: TGTGCCACCAGCAGAGAGAGGCGGCTCGTTGGATCACCCCTCCACTTT.

The chain combines TRBV12-3 or TRBV12-4 with TRBJ1-3; D gene uncertain. V was clipped by 0 bases and J by 4 bases, with 4 bases between them. The length of the CDR3 is 13 residues. The CDR3 sequence is CASSLAQGNTIYF. Written as DNA, the CDR3 is TGTGCCAGCAGTTTAGCACAGGGAAACACCATATATTTT.

The chain employs TRBV9 and TRBJ2-1, with a possible D match to TRBD2 (6 bases). V was clipped by 3 bases and J by 0 bases, with 13 bases between them. Germline loops: CDR1 SGDLS, CDR2 YYNGEE. The CDR3 totals 16 residues. CDR3 sequence: CASSEGGGVSYNEQFF. The DNA for the CDR3 is TGTGCCAGCAGCGAGGGCGGCGGGGTCTCCTACAATGAGCAGTTCTTC.

The gene calls are TRBV6-2 or TRBV6-3 and TRBJ1-3; D is perhaps TRBD1 (6 bases). Germline lookup yields CDR1 MNHEY and CDR2 SVGEGT. The length of the CDR3 is 16 residues. The V and J ends lost 2 bases and 0 bases respectively, with 11 bases between them. The CDR3 coding sequence is TGTGCCAGCAGTTACACCGGACAGAGCTCTGGAAACACCATATATTTT. Its protein is CASSYTGQSSGNTIYF.

The chain has TRBV7-2 and TRBJ2-5, with 9 nucleotides matching TRBD1. V lost 4 bases, J lost 2 bases, and 2 bases stayed unmatched. This CDR3 is 14 amino acids long. Germline-derived CDR1 and CDR2 are SGHTA and FQGNSA. CDR3 sequence reads: CASSSGTGQETQYF. The CDR3 DNA is TGTGCCAGCAGCTCCGGGACAGGGCAAGAGACCCAGTACTTC.

CDR3 sequence: CASSVSSGYYNEQFF. CDR3 coding DNA: TGTGCCAGCAGCGTATCCTCCGGGTATTACAATGAGCAGTTCTTC. This chain connects TRBV9 to TRBJ2-1; D not certain. Germline V lookup: CDR1 SGDLS, CDR2 YYNGEE. This CDR3 region has 15 residues. The V end was cut by 1 base, the J end by 4 bases, with 12 bases between.

This clone turned up a few times. Other DNA sequences within the sample encode an identical CDR3. V gene TRBV12-3 or TRBV12-4 combines with J gene TRBJ2-1, with TRBD2 identical over 7 bases. V lost 2 bases, J lost 8 bases, and 3 bases stayed unmatched. This CDR3 region has 13 residues. The CDR3 DNA reads TGTGCCAGCAGTTTAAGGAGCGGGGATGAGCAGTTCTTC. It is translated as CASSLRSGDEQFF.

This chain connects TRBV5-4 to TRBJ2-4, with 7 bases identical to TRBD1. There are 20 residues in the CDR3. Trimming took 4 bases from V and 0 from J; bases not matched to a gene: 19. Germline lookup yields CDR1 SGHNT and CDR2 YYREEE (reference sequence). CDR3 nucleotide sequence: TGTGCCAGCAGCCGTGCCCTATTAAGGACAGGCCCCTTAGCCAAAAACATTCAGTACTTC. This gives the protein CASSRALLRTGPLAKNIQYF.

The genes are TRBV2 and TRBJ1-1, with D perhaps TRBD1 (6 bases). Between the trimmed V and J ends, which lost 6 bases and 1 base, there was a span of 12 bases. Germline values: CDR1 SNHLY, CDR2 FYNNEI. This CDR3 is 14 amino acids long. DNA for the CDR3: TGTGCCAGCAGCAAAGGCAGGGGGAACACTGAAGCTTTCTTT. It yields the protein CASSKGRGNTEAFF.

The gene calls are TRBV9 and TRBJ1-5; no reliable D call. V lost 0 bases to trimming and J lost 1 base, with 5 bases between them. CDR3 length equals 14 residues. Germline V gene sequence: CDR1 SGDLS, CDR2 YYNGEE. The CDR3 nucleotides are TGTGCCAGCAGCGTAGGAGGGAGCAATCAGCCCCAGCATTTT. Encoded protein: CASSVGGSNQPQHF.

The chain joins TRBV7-9 to TRBJ1-4, with 8 bases matching TRBD1. The CDR3 is 14 amino acids. Germline V gene lookup returns CDR1 SEHNR and CDR2 FQNEAQ (reference sequence). Trimming cost V 5 bases and J 6 bases; bases outside gene matches: 5. CDR3 region: CASSPQGADEKLFF. The CDR3 nucleotides are TGTGCCAGCAGCCCTCAGGGGGCGGATGAAAAACTGTTTTTT. The variable domain in full, with the rest retrieved from reference TRBV7-9 and TRBJ1-4, is DTGVSQNPRHKITKRGQNVTFRCDPISEHNRLYWYRQTLGQGPEFLTYFQNEAQLEKSRLLSDRFSAERPKGSFSTLEIQRTEQGDSAMYLCASSPQGADEKLFFGSGTQLSVL.